This TCR beta chain emerged from a study of shared clonotypes between healthy human individuals. The study's findings and limits: Incompleteness in sorted-subset sequencing, despite large depth, was shown by rarefaction. Non-shared clonotypes had lower generation probabilities than clonotypes shared by all four sorted-subset donors.

The investigators split CD4+ cells into a CD45RA+ naive subset and a CD45RA-negative memory subset. This clone came up a few times. Its target is not known. Trimming removed 6 bases at V and 10 bases at J, with 12 bases between. The CDR3 spans 10 residues. CDR1 DFQATT and CDR2 SNEGSKA come from the germline V gene (reference sequence). TCRdb's table, derived via immunoSEQ multiplex PCR, lists solely in-frame clones and lacks some. The table has approximately 2,300,000 clones, around 93% seen once. The rearrangement joins TRBV20-1 to TRBJ1-1; D is undetermined. The source is a young man in good health. Some clones in this sample may be carry-over from other donors' samples. Source material: naive CD4+ T cells from PBMCs. Subset: CD45RA+ positively selected. CDR3 loop: CSAVGDRAFF. The CDR3 DNA reads as TGCAGTGCGGTTGGGGATCGAGCTTTCTTT.